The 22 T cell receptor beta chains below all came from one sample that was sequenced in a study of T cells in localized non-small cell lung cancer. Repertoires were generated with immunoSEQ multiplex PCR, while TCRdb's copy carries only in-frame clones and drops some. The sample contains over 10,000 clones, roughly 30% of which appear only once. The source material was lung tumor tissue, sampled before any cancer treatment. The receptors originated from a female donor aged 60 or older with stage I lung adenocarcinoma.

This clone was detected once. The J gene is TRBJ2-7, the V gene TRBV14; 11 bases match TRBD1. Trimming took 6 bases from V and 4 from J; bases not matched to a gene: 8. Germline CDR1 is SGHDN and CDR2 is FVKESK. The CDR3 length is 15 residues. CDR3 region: CASRGQGQGVYEQYF. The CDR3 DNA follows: TGTGCCAGCAGGGGACAGGGACAGGGGGTTTACGAGCAGTACTTC.

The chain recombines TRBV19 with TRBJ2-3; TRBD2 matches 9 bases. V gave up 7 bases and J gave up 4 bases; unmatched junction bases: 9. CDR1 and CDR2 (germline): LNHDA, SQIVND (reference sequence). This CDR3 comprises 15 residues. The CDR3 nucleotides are TGTGCCAGTAAAGGTAGGCGCGGGGGGGCAGATACGCAGTATTTT. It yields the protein CASKGRRGGADTQYF.

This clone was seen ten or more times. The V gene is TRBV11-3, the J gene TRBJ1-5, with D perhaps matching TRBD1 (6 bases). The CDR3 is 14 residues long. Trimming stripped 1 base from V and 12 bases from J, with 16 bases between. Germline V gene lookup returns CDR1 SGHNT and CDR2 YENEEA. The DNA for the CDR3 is TGTGCCAGCAGCTTAGTGGGCCCCAGGGGCCTCCAGCATTTT. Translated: CASSLVGPRGLQHF.

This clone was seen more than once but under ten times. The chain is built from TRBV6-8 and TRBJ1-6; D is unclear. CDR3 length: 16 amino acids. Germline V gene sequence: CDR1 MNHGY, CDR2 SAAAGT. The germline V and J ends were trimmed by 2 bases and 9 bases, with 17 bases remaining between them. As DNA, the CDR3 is TGTGCCAGCAGTTACGCCGGGAAAGCCATTCTTTCACCCCTCCACTTT. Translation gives CASSYAGKAILSPLHF.

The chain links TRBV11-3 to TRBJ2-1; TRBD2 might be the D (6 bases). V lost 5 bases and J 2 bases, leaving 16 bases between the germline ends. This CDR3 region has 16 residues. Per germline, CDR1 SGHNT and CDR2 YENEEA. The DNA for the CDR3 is TGTGCCAGCAGCCTTCTGAGGGGACTCACCTACAATGAGCAGTTCTTC. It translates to CASSLLRGLTYNEQFF.

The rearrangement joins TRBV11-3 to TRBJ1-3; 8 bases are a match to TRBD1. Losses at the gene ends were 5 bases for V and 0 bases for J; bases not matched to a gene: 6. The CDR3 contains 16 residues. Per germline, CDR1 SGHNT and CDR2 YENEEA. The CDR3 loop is CASSDRDRISGNTIYF. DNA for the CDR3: TGTGCCAGCAGCGACCGGGACAGGATCTCTGGAAACACCATATATTTT.

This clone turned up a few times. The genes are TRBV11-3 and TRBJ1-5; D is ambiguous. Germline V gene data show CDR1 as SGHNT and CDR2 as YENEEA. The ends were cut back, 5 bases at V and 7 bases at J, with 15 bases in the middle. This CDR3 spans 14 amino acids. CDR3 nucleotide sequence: TGTGCCAGCAGCCGTGGATCGGGTGGGCAGCCCCAGCATTTT. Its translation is CASSRGSGGQPQHF.

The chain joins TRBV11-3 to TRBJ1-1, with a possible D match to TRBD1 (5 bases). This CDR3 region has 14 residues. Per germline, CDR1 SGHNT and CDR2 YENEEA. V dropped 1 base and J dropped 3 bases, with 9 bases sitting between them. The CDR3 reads CASSLVGVYTEAFF. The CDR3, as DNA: TGTGCCAGCAGCTTAGTGGGGGTATACACTGAAGCTTTCTTT.

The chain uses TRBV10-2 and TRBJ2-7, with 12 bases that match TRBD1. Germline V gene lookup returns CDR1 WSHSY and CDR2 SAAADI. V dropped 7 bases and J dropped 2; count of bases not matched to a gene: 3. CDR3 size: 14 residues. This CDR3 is CASKGTGGTYEQYF. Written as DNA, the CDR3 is TGCGCCAGCAAGGGGACAGGGGGCACCTACGAGCAGTACTTC.

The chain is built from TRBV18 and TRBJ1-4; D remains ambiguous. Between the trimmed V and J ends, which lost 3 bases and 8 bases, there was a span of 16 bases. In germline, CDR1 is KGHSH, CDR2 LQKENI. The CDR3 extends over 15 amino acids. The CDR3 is CASSPNLGTNEKLFF. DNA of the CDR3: TGTGCCAGCTCACCCAACCTGGGCACCAACGAAAAACTGTTTTTT. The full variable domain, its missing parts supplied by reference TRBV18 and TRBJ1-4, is NAGVMQNPRHLVRRRGQEARLRCSPMKGHSHVYWYRQLPEEGLKFMVYLQKENIIDESGMPKERFSAEFPKEGPSILRIQQVVRGDSAAYFCASSPNLGTNEKLFFGSGTQLSVL.

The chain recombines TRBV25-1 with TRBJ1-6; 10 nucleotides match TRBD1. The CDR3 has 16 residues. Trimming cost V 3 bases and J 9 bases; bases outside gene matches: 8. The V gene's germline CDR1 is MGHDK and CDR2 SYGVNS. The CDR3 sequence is CASSDESGTGASPLHF. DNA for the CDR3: TGTGCCAGCAGTGACGAATCTGGGACAGGGGCTTCACCCCTCCACTTT.

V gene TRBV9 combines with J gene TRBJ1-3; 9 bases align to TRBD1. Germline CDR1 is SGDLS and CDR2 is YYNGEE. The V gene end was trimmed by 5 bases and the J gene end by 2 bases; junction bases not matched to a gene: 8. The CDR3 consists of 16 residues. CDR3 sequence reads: CASSSPGTGTGNTIYF. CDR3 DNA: TGTGCCAGCAGTTCTCCCGGGACAGGGACTGGAAACACCATATATTTT. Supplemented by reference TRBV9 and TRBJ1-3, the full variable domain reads DSGVTQTPKHLITATGQRVTLRCSPRSGDLSVYWYQQSLDQGLQFLIQYYNGEERAKGNILERFSAQQFPDLHSELNLSSLELGDSALYFCASSSPGTGTGNTIYFGEGSWLTVV.

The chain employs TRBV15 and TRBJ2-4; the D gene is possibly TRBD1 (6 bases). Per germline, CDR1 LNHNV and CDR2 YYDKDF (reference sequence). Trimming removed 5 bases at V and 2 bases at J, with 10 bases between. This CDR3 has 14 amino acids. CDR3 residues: CATSGQGSKNIQYF. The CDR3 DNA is TGTGCCACCAGCGGGCAGGGGTCCAAAAACATTCAGTACTTC.

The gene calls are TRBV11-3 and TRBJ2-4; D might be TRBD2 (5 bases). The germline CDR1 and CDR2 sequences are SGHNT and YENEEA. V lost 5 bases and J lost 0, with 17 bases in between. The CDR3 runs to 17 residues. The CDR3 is CASSPRMGSIAKNIQYF. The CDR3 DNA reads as TGTGCCAGCAGCCCTAGGATGGGGAGCATAGCCAAAAACATTCAGTACTTC.

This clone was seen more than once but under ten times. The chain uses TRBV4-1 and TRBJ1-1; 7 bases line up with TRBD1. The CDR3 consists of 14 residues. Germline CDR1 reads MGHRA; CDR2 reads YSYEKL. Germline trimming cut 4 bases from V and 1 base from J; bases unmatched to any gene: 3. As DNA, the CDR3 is TGCGCCAGCAGCCCCCGACAGGGGAACACTGAAGCTTTCTTT. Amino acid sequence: CASSPRQGNTEAFF.

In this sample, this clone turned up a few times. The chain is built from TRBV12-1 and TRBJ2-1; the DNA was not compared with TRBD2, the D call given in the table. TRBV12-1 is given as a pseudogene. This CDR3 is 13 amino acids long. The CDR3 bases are TGTGCCAGCACCCTCCTACCGTACAATGAGCAGTTCTTC. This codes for CASTLLPYNEQFF.

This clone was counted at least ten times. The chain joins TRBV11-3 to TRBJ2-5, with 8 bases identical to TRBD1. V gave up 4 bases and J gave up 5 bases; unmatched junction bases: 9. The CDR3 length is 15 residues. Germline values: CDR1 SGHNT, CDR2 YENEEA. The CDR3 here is CASSWWDRREETQYF. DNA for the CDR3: TGTGCCAGCAGCTGGTGGGACAGGAGAGAGGAGACCCAGTACTTC.

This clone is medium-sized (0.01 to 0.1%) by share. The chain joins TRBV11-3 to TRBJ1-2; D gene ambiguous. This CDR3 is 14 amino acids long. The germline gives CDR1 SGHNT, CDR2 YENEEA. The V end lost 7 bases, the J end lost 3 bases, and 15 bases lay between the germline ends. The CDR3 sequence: CASTLAPRDYGYTF. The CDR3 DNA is TGTGCCAGCACCTTGGCTCCGAGGGACTATGGCTACACCTTC.

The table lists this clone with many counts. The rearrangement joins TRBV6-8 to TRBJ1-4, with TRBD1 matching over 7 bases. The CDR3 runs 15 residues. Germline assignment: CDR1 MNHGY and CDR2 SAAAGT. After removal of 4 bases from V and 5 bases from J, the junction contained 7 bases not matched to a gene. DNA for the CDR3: TGTGCCAGCAGTTCCCGGACAGGTGAAAATGAAAAACTGTTTTTT. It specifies CASSSRTGENEKLFF.

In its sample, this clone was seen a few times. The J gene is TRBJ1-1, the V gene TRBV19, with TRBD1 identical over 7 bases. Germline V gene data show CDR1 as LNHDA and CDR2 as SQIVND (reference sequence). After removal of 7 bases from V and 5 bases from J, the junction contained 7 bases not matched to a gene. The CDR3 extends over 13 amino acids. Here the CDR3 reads CASKQGGGTEAFF. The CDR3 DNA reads TGTGCCAGTAAGCAGGGGGGCGGAACTGAAGCTTTCTTT.

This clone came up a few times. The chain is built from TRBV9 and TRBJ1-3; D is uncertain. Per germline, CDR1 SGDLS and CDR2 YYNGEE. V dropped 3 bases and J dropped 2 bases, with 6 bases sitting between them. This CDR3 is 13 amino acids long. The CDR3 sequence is CASSDQPGNTIYF. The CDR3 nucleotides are TGTGCCAGCAGCGATCAACCTGGAAACACCATATATTTT. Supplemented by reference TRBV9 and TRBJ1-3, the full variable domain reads DSGVTQTPKHLITATGQRVTLRCSPRSGDLSVYWYQQSLDQGLQFLIQYYNGEERAKGNILERFSAQQFPDLHSELNLSSLELGDSALYFCASSDQPGNTIYFGEGSWLTVV.

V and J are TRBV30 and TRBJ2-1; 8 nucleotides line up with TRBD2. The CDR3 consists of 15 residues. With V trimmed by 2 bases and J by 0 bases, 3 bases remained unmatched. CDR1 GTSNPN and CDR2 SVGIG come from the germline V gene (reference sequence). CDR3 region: CAWSRGTSSYNEQFF. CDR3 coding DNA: TGTGCCTGGAGTAGAGGGACTAGCTCCTACAATGAGCAGTTCTTC.